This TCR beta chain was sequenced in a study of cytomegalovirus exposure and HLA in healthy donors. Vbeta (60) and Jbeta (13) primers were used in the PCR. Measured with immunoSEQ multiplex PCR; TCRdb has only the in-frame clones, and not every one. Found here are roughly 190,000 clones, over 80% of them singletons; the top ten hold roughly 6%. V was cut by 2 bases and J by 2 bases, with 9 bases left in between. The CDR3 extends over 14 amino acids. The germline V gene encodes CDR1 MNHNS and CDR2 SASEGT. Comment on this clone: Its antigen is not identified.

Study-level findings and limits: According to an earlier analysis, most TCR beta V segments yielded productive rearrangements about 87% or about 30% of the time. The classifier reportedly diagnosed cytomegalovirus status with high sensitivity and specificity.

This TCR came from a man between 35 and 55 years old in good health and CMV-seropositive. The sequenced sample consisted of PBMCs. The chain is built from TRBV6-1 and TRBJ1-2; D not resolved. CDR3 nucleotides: TGTGCCAGCAGTGAATTTTACAGAAACTATGGCTACACCTTC. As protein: CASSEFYRNYGYTF.